The 19 T cell receptor beta chains given below trace back to one sample, sequenced in a study of immune characterization of retroperitoneal liposarcoma. TCRdb redid the calling of the PCR reads with MiXCR, one entry per CDR3 protein. Of under 2,000 distinct CDR3 sequences listed, roughly 43% are singletons. The sample taken for sequencing was tumor tissue. These receptors originate from a female donor with retroperitoneal liposarcoma.

The rearrangement links TRBV11-2 to TRBJ2-3; 10 nucleotides align to TRBD1. This CDR3 is built from 15 residues. V lost 5 bases and J lost 3; bases outside the gene matches: 5. Germline lookup yields CDR1 SGHAT and CDR2 FQNNGV. CDR3 sequence reads: CASSRDRGGTDTQYF. DNA of the CDR3: TGTGCCAGCAGCCGGGACAGGGGAGGGACAGATACGCAGTATTTT.

This clonotype was seen once. The V call is TRBV12-3 or TRBV12-4, the J call TRBJ2-5; 13 nucleotides match TRBD2. The CDR3 spans 15 residues. Trimming cost V 6 bases and J 2 bases; bases outside gene matches: 3. CDR3 amino acids: CASRVGLAGQETQYF. CDR3 sequence (DNA): TGTGCCAGCAGAGTGGGACTAGCGGGACAAGAGACCCAGTACTTC.

This clonotype rates as large (0.1 to 1%). This chain joins TRBV7-3 and TRBJ2-1; 8 bases fit TRBD2. This CDR3 comprises 15 residues. J gave up 3 bases and V 2 bases, and 3 bases lay outside the gene matches. Per the germline V gene, CDR1 is SGHTA and CDR2 is FQGTGA. Here the CDR3 reads CASSLFSGDYNEQFF. CDR3 in DNA: TGTGCCAGCAGCTTATTTAGCGGGGACTACAATGAGCAGTTCTTC. Full variable domain (rest looked up from reference TRBV7-3 and TRBJ2-1): GAGVSQTPSNKVTEKGKYVELRCDPISGHTALYWYRQSLGQGPEFLIYFQGTGAADDSGLPNDRFFAVRPEGSVSTLKIQRTERGDSAVYLCASSLFSGDYNEQFFGPGTRLTVL.

Judged by abundance, this clonotype is large. The V gene is TRBV11-3, the J gene TRBJ2-3; no clear D. Trimming pared 5 bases from V and 10 bases from J, leaving 13 bases between. CDR1 is SGHNT, CDR2 YENEEA, per germline. This CDR3 is 12 amino acids long. CDR3 bases: TGTGCCAGCAGCGCCCCTAGTCTTTCGCAGTATTTT. Protein product: CASSAPSLSQYF.

This clonotype occurred a few times. V and J are TRBV6-4 and TRBJ2-1; TRBD1 agrees at 9 bases. The CDR3 loop spans 17 amino acids. Germline CDR1 and CDR2: MRHNA and SNTAGT. The V and J ends lost 3 bases and 7 bases, in that order; junction bases with no gene match: 13. The CDR3 DNA sequence: TGTGCCAGCAGTGAATTTCCCCCGGGACAGGGAGGTAATGAGCAGTTCTTC. It yields the protein CASSEFPPGQGGNEQFF.

In its sample, this clonotype is medium-sized (0.01 to 0.1%). CDR3 residues: CASSRTSGAYNEQYF. The CDR3 DNA sequence: TGTGCCAGCAGCCGGACTAGCGGCGCCTACAATGAGCAGTACTTC. The chain is built from TRBV7-2 and TRBJ2-1, with 10 bases matching TRBD2. Matching the DNA end better, TRBJ2-7 makes the J call doubtful. Germline lookup yields CDR1 SGHTA and CDR2 FQGNSA. The CDR3 has 15 residues.

The CDR3 sequence: CASFSGSYEQYF. CDR3 coding DNA: TGTGCCAGCTTCTCGGGGTCGTACGAGCAGTACTTC. This chain connects TRBV25-1 to TRBJ2-5; D may be TRBD2 (5 bases). The J call may not be correct, given that the DNA end is closer to TRBJ2-7. This CDR3 is built from 12 residues. Germline V gene data show CDR1 as MGHDK and CDR2 as SYGVNS.

The chain combines TRBV6-1 with TRBJ2-7; D unclear. The CDR3 consists of 14 residues. V was shortened by 5 bases and J by 3 bases, with 14 bases between the two germline ends. The germline V gene encodes CDR1 MNHNS and CDR2 SASEGT. CDR3 nucleotide sequence: TGTGCCAGCAGTAGGGCTAACGAAGGCTACGAGCAGTACTTC. Its translation: CASSRANEGYEQYF.

This clonotype was found a few times. The chain carries TRBV6-1 and TRBJ2-5, with TRBD2 matching over 10 bases. The end of the DNA is better explained by TRBJ2-7, so the J call may be wrong. Germline V lookup: CDR1 MNHNS, CDR2 SASEGT. The length of the CDR3 is 14 residues. For the CDR3, the DNA is TGTGCCAGCAGTGTGATAGCGGGGGGCTACGAGCAGTACTTC. Translating gives CASSVIAGGYEQYF.

This sequence joins TRBV6-1 and TRBJ2-1; 7 nucleotides align to TRBD2. This CDR3 region has 15 residues. V shed 5 bases, J shed 0 bases, and the junction held 4 bases outside the gene matches. Germline CDR1 and CDR2: MNHNS and SASEGT. This CDR3 reads CASSHRGSSYNEQFF. The DNA for the CDR3 is TGTGCCAGCAGTCATCGCGGGAGCTCCTACAATGAGCAGTTCTTC.

By share, this clonotype counts as large. V and J are TRBV6-6 and TRBJ2-1, with 10 bases lining up with TRBD2. The CDR3 has 18 amino acids. CDR1 and CDR2 from the germline V gene are MNHNY and SVGAGI (reference sequence). The ends lost 5 bases at V and 0 bases at J; junction bases unmatched: 10. CDR3 sequence: CASSAASGGLSSYNEQFF. The CDR3 nucleotides read TGTGCCAGCAGTGCGGCTAGCGGGGGTCTTAGCTCCTACAATGAGCAGTTCTTC.

The chain uses TRBV6-1 and TRBJ2-5; 11 bases map to TRBD2. The end of the DNA fits TRBJ2-7 better, so the J call may be wrong. CDR3 length: 15 amino acids. Per germline, CDR1 MNHNS and CDR2 SASEGT. CDR3 in DNA: TGTGCCAGCGGGGGGTCTAGCGGGAGGCCCTACGAGCAGTACTTC. It encodes CASGGSSGRPYEQYF.

This clonotype has more than one count but fewer than ten. V is TRBV7-2 and J is TRBJ2-1, with 10 bases aligning to TRBD2. The CDR3 has 17 amino acids. J lost 7 bases, V lost 1 base, and 10 bases had no gene match. CDR1 is SGHTA and CDR2 is FQGNSA in the germline V gene. CDR3 coding DNA: TGTGCCAGCAGCTTAGTCGGGGCTAGCGGGAGAGGGAATGAGCAGTTCTTC. This encodes CASSLVGASGRGNEQFF.

This clonotype is judged medium-sized. This chain uses TRBV7-2 with TRBJ2-1; 12 positions agree with TRBD2. The last part of the DNA fits TRBJ2-7 better; the J call may be wrong. CDR3 length: 15 amino acids. Germline-derived CDR1 and CDR2 are SGHTA and FQGNSA. The CDR3 sequence: CASSLTSGSYNEQYF. For the CDR3, the DNA is TGTGCCAGCAGCTTGACTAGCGGGAGTTACAATGAGCAGTACTTC.

The genes are TRBV6-8 and TRBJ2-1; TRBD2 is a possible D gene (5 bases). V was pared by 4 bases and J by 4 bases, with 8 bases between. From germline, CDR1 is MNHGY and CDR2 SAAAGT. The CDR3 is made up of 13 amino acids. The CDR3 nucleotides are TGTGCCAGCAGTTCGGGAAATTACAATGAGCAGTTCTTC. Residues: CASSSGNYNEQFF.

This clonotype was counted between two and nine times. The V gene is TRBV6-2 or TRBV6-3, the J gene TRBJ2-5, with D unclear. Germline lookup yields CDR1 MNHEY and CDR2 SVGEGT. The CDR3 has 14 amino acids. V was shortened by 9 bases and J by 0 bases, with 14 bases between the two germline ends. CDR3 amino acids: CARPWVENQETQYF. CDR3 coding DNA: TGTGCCAGGCCCTGGGTGGAAAACCAAGAGACCCAGTACTTC.

This clonotype has a handful of counts. The genes are TRBV6-6 and TRBJ2-1; 9 bases are a match to TRBD2. V shed 5 bases and J 3 bases; nucleotides not matched to a gene: 5. The CDR3 is 15 residues long. Germline loops: CDR1 MNHNY, CDR2 SVGAGI (reference sequence). CDR3 sequence (DNA): TGTGCCAGCAGTGTTAGCGGGAGTGGCTACAATGAGCAGTTCTTC. This encodes CASSVSGSGYNEQFF.

This sequence joins TRBV6-1 and TRBJ2-5; TRBD2 might be the D (6 bases). The J call may be in error: the DNA end matches TRBJ2-1 better. The CDR3 contains 14 residues. CDR1 and CDR2 from the germline V gene are MNHNS and SASEGT. Written as DNA, the CDR3 is TGTGCCAGTTGGAGGGGAAGGACTAATTACGAGCAGTTCTTC. Translation gives CASWRGRTNYEQFF.

The rearrangement joins TRBV6-5 to TRBJ2-7; no firm D call. V was trimmed by 2 bases and J by 2 bases, leaving 13 bases between them. CDR1 is MNHEY and CDR2 is SVGAGI in the germline V gene. The CDR3 runs to 15 residues. The CDR3 loop is CASSYLMTVTYEQYF. For the CDR3, the DNA is TGTGCCAGCAGTTACCTCATGACCGTGACCTACGAGCAGTACTTC.